Below, one T cell receptor beta chain is given with its context. Its specificity is unknown. The second PCR ran roughly 6 to 11 cycles with a sample-barcoded 5' primer and J-beta primers. TCRdb fed the 5' RACE reads into MiXCR, producing one record per CDR3 protein. The sample carries about a million distinct CDR3 sequences, roughly 52% recorded once. The data stem from a study of blood T cells in healthy people across ages. Findings and limits, study-wide: Older individuals had lower TCR beta diversity per million T cells (the decline was roughly linear).

Trimming pared 4 bases from V and 9 bases from J, leaving 18 bases between. This CDR3 has 14 amino acids. CDR1 and CDR2 from the germline V gene are MGHDK and SYGVNS. The TCR originated in a man aged 25-40 years in good health. The gene calls are TRBV25-1 and TRBJ1-2; maybe TRBD1 (5 bases). Sequencing was carried out using blood. Written as DNA, the CDR3 is TGTGCCAGCAGTGGGGACTTATCGGGGGGTAGCTACACCTTC. Amino acid sequence: CASSGDLSGGSYTF.